The clone carrying this T cell receptor beta chain has a handful of counts. Its antigen remains unidentified. The source of the sample is a study of cytomegalovirus exposure and HLA in healthy donors. Study outcomes and limitations: What was likely a sequencing artifact was a cluster of highly shared sequence variants.

The PCR contained 60 Vbeta and 13 Jbeta primers. TCRdb's copy holds only in-frame clones and misses some; the assay was immunoSEQ multiplex PCR. The profile shows 65,000 to 75,000 clones, around three quarters of them singletons. This CDR3 is built from 16 residues. V was shortened by 0 bases and J by 1 base, with 9 bases between the two germline ends. Germline V CDR1 and CDR2: SGHVS, FNYEAQ. The sequenced sample was PBMCs. V and J are TRBV7-6 and TRBJ2-2; D perhaps matches TRBD1 (5 bases). The TCR sequence derives from a man in his forties or fifties in good health and CMV-seronegative. The CDR3 DNA is TGTGCCAGCAGCTTAGCGTCAGGACAGAACACCGGGGAGCTGTTTTTT. Translated, it gives CASSLASGQNTGELFF. The full variable domain, with the rest looked up from reference TRBV7-6 and TRBJ2-2, is GAGVSQSPRYKVTKRGQDVALRCDPISGHVSLYWYRQALGQGPEFLTYFNYEAQQDKSGLPNDRFSAERPEGSISTLTIQRTEQRDSAMYRCASSLASGQNTGELFFGEGSRLTVL.